Below are 4 T cell receptor beta chains sequenced from a single sample in a study of shared clonotypes between healthy human individuals. Selected positively for CCR7 and CD45RO-negative, naive CD8 cells excluded terminally differentiated effector memory CD45RA+ cells. The assay was immunoSEQ multiplex PCR, and TCRdb's table has in-frame clones only and misses some. The sample lists more than 2 million clones, approximately 94% seen once, with roughly 1% in the top ten. Input material: naive CD8+ T cells sorted from blood. All receptors come from a man between 18 and 29 years old in good health.

The chain joins TRBV4-3 to TRBJ2-2; no firm D call. The CDR3 spans 17 residues. Trimming stripped 4 bases from V and 1 base from J, with 16 bases between. The germline CDR1 and CDR2 sequences are LGHNA and YSLEER. This chain's CDR3 is CASSPYLLGGNTGELFF. In DNA form, the CDR3 reads TGCGCCAGCAGCCCGTACTTGCTAGGCGGGAACACCGGGGAGCTGTTTTTT.

This sequence joins TRBV12-2 and TRBJ1-1; TRBD1 is the table's D call and was not checked against the DNA. TRBV12-2 represents a pseudogene. This CDR3 is built from 16 residues. The CDR3 spells CASRLAVTGENTEAFF. The CDR3 region has the DNA TGTGCAAGTCGCTTAGCGGTTACAGGGGAGAACACTGAAGCTTTCTTT.

The J gene is TRBJ1-5, the V gene TRBV29-1, with unresolved D. Germline CDR1 and CDR2: SQVTM and ANQGSEA. The CDR3 spans 13 residues. Trimming shortened V by 6 bases and J by 2 bases, and 11 bases separated the two germline ends. DNA for the CDR3: TGCAGCGTCCGCGAGGATGGCAATCAGCCCCAGCATTTT. It translates to CSVREDGNQPQHF.

CDR3: CASSQSTGDWLVNTEAFF. CDR3 sequence (DNA): TGCGCCAGCAGCCAAAGCACCGGGGACTGGTTAGTTAACACTGAAGCTTTCTTT. The chain couples TRBV4-3 to TRBJ1-1, with D possibly being TRBD1 (5 bases). Trimming shortened V by 2 bases and J by 2 bases, and 21 bases separated the two germline ends. The length of the CDR3 is 18 residues. CDR1 is LGHNA, CDR2 YSLEER, per germline.